This T cell receptor (beta chain) was captured in a study of T-cell memory formation after mild COVID-19. This clonotype was counted a few times. TCRdb analysed the 5' RACE reads with MiXCR anew, one entry per CDR3 protein. The sample records about 270,000 distinct CDR3 sequences, about 17% being singletons. The junction had 8 bases not matched to a gene; V was cut back by 5 bases and J by 2 bases. Germline CDR1 KGHDR, CDR2 SFDVKD. CDR3 length: 16 residues. The TCR originated in a man aged 18 to 30 who had mild COVID-19 (a few samples of this study predate the infection). Cell type and time point are not known. Material for sequencing was PBMCs or a T cell subset sorted from them (not recorded which). The chain is built from TRBV24-1 and TRBJ2-3; 8 bases map to TRBD2. CDR3: CATSVLSGGHTDTQYF. CDR3 nucleotides: TGTGCCACCAGTGTTCTAAGCGGGGGCCACACAGATACGCAGTATTTT.